This record covers a single T cell receptor (beta chain). V lost 3 bases, J lost 1 base, and 20 bases lay in between. Germline lookup yields CDR1 SGHRS and CDR2 YFSETQ. CDR3 length: 17 amino acids. TCRdb itself ran the 5' RACE reads through MiXCR, one entry per CDR3 protein. The profile shows hundreds of thousands of distinct CDR3 sequences, 20% to 25% of them singletons. The entry originates in a study of identical twins. The data were also submitted as part of a second study, on T cells expressing NK-cell markers. That source notes: Among CD8+ T cells from 5 to 7 donors, dominant NKG2C+ clonotypes accounted for about 1.0-7.0%. Leadership of the CD3+CD56-NKG2C+ fraction also belonged to these clonotypes in a handful of donors.

The clonotype was recovered from a woman aged 18-29 years in good health. The sequenced sample was CD4+ T cells sorted from blood. The chain links TRBV5-1 to TRBJ2-7, with unresolved D. The CDR3 bases are TGCGCCAGCAGCTCTGATCCCAAGCGTGCGGCATCCTACGAGCAGTACTTC. Protein sequence: CASSSDPKRAASYEQYF.